This is a list of T cell receptor beta chains from one sample in a study of patients and donors after allogeneic stem cell transplantation. TCRdb used MiXCR to reprocess the RT-PCR reads, holding one entry per CDR3 protein. The repertoire holds some 150,000 distinct CDR3 sequences, with about two fifths as singletons. The source material was blood, either unsorted or a sorted T cell fraction (not recorded which). These receptors originate from a human donor who was either an allogeneic HSCT recipient or a stem cell or donor lymphocyte infusion donor (not recorded which). It is not recorded whose cells these are; they may come from a transplant donor. Each CDR3 is given with its conserved first and last residue. Each record gives: J gene, V gene, clone size, D gene, CDR3 DNA, CDR3 protein. D genes are given only for firm matches. Only part of the rows carry a size: once, few, many, or a class if the clone is expanded.

TRBJ1-5,TRBV7-9,-,-,TGTGCCAGCAGCGGTCCGGGGGGTGGCAATCAGCCCCAGCATTTT,CASSGPGGGNQPQHF
TRBJ1-1,TRBV29-1,-,TRBD1,TGCAGCGGCAACCGACAGGGAATGAACACTGAAGCTTTCTTT,CSGNRQGMNTEAFF
TRBJ2-5,TRBV5-1,once,TRBD1,TGCGCCAGCAGCTACCGGACAGGTCAAGAGACCCAGTACTTC,CASSYRTGQETQYF
TRBJ1-2,TRBV28,-,-,TGTGCCAGCAGTTCGCCCTCCGGGCAAACCCCCTATGGCTACACCTTC,CASSSPSGQTPYGYTF
TRBJ1-3,TRBV12-3/TRBV12-4,once,-,TGTGCCAGCAGCCCGGGCTCTGGAAACACCATATATTTT,CASSPGSGNTIYF
TRBJ2-2,TRBV20-1,few,TRBD1,TGCAGTGCTAGCCAACAGGGGCCGCGGAGAAACACCGGGGAGCTGTTTTTT,CSASQQGPRRNTGELFF
TRBJ2-1,TRBV12-3/TRBV12-4,few,TRBD1,TGTGCCAGCACATCTACCGGGACAGGGCCCAATGAGCAGTTCTTC,CASTSTGTGPNEQFF
TRBJ1-5,TRBV6-1,-,-,TGTGCCAGCAGTGACACTAATAGCAATCAGCCCCAGCATTTT,CASSDTNSNQPQHF
TRBJ2-7,TRBV5-6,-,TRBD1,TGTGCCAGCAGCTTCGACAGGGCTTCCTACGAGCAGTACTTC,CASSFDRASYEQYF
TRBJ1-1,TRBV7-9,few,TRBD1,TGTGCCAGCAGCGGAGGACAGGTAGCCCTCACTGAAGCTTTCTTT,CASSGGQVALTEAFF
TRBJ2-3,TRBV6-6,-,TRBD2,TGTGCCACCCGAGGGGCTAGCGGGGGGCCTAGCACAGATACGCAGTATTTT,CATRGASGGPSTDTQYF
TRBJ1-1,TRBV12-3/TRBV12-4,-,TRBD1,TGTGCCAGCAGTTTCGACAGGGGGCATGAGAACACTGAAGCTTTCTTT,CASSFDRGHENTEAFF
TRBJ1-4,TRBV6-6,-,-,TGTGCCAGCACAAGCGCAACTAATGAAAAACTGTTTTTT,CASTSATNEKLFF
TRBJ2-5,TRBV4-3,-,-,TGCGCCAGCAGCCAAGAGTCATCGGACCCAGGACGAGAGACCCAGTACTTC,CASSQESSDPGRETQYF
TRBJ1-2,TRBV9,few,TRBD1,TGTGCCAGCAGCGTTGGTGACAGGGAGGGCTACACCTTC,CASSVGDREGYTF
TRBJ2-5,TRBV11-2,-,TRBD2,TGTGCCAGCATCTTAGGAGCTAGCGGGGGAGGAGAGACCCAGTACTTC,CASILGASGGGETQYF
TRBJ1-2,TRBV12-3/TRBV12-4,-,-,TGTGCCAGCAGGTTCCCTGGGCGTGGCTACACCTTC,CASRFPGRGYTF
TRBJ1-1,TRBV9,-,-,TGTGCCAGCAGCGTAGGGGCAAGCACTGAAGCTTTCTTT,CASSVGASTEAFF
TRBJ1-1,TRBV12-3/TRBV12-4,-,-,TGTGCCAGCAGACCTCAGAGGCCCACTGAAGCTTTCTTT,CASRPQRPTEAFF
TRBJ2-7,TRBV6-1,-,TRBD1,TGTGCCAGCCGGGACAGGGCAGATGAGCAGTACTTC,CASRDRADEQYF
TRBJ1-5,TRBV6-5,-,-,TGTGCCAGCAGTAACCAGTACAGAAACAGCAATCAGCCCCAGCATTTT,CASSNQYRNSNQPQHF
TRBJ1-5,TRBV19,-,-,TGTGCCAGTAGTATTCAAGTTTGGGGGACAACTCCCCAGCCCCAGCATTTT,CASSIQVWGTTPQPQHF
TRBJ1-1,TRBV12-3/TRBV12-4,-,-,TGTGCCAGCAGTTTTGGGATTTTGAACACTGAAGCTTTCTTT,CASSFGILNTEAFF
TRBJ1-5,TRBV7-8,few,TRBD1,TGTGCCAGCAGCTCAGGGACAGGGAACAGCAATCAGCCCCAGCATTTT,CASSSGTGNSNQPQHF
TRBJ2-1,TRBV10-3,-,-,TGTGCCATCAGTGAGTCGCATGAGCAGTTCTTC,CAISESHEQFF
TRBJ1-4,TRBV5-1,-,TRBD1,TGCGCCAGCAGCTTGGGACAGGGCGATGAAAAACTGTTTTTT,CASSLGQGDEKLFF